Listed here are 3 T cell receptor beta chains from one sample, sequenced in a study of blood T cell repertoires in COVID-19. Profiled with immunoSEQ multiplex PCR; TCRdb holds only in-frame clones, not every one. Of tens of thousands of clones listed, less than 90% are singletons. The sequenced material came from peripheral blood. The source is a man aged 60 to 75 with acute or convalescent COVID-19.

The chain uses TRBV5-6 and TRBJ2-3; 9 bases are a match to TRBD2. The CDR3 sequence is 16 residues long. Germline lookup yields CDR1 SGHDT and CDR2 YYEEEE. V lost 5 bases to trimming and J lost 3 bases; unmatched junction nucleotides: 10. CDR3 coding DNA: TGTGCCAGCAGTCCCCTAGGCGGGGGGGCGACAGATACGCAGTATTTT. Translated: CASSPLGGGATDTQYF.

This clone was recorded only once. This chain joins TRBV6-6 and TRBJ1-2; no definite D call. V was cut by 4 bases and J by 2 bases, with 14 bases left in between. The CDR3 covers 15 residues. From germline, CDR1 is MNHNY and CDR2 SVGAGI (reference sequence). CDR3 protein: CASSSPSGGNYGYTF. The CDR3 DNA follows: TGTGCCAGCAGTTCCCCTTCGGGAGGGAACTATGGCTACACCTTC.

The V gene is TRBV19, the J gene TRBJ2-1, with 9 bases identical to TRBD2. The CDR3 is made up of 17 amino acids. Germline trimming cut 3 bases from V and 0 bases from J; bases unmatched to any gene: 6. Germline CDR1 is LNHDA and CDR2 is SQIVND (reference sequence). CDR3 sequence reads: CASSMGLAGSSYNEQFF. For the CDR3, the DNA is TGTGCCAGTAGTATGGGGCTAGCGGGATCCTCCTACAATGAGCAGTTCTTC.